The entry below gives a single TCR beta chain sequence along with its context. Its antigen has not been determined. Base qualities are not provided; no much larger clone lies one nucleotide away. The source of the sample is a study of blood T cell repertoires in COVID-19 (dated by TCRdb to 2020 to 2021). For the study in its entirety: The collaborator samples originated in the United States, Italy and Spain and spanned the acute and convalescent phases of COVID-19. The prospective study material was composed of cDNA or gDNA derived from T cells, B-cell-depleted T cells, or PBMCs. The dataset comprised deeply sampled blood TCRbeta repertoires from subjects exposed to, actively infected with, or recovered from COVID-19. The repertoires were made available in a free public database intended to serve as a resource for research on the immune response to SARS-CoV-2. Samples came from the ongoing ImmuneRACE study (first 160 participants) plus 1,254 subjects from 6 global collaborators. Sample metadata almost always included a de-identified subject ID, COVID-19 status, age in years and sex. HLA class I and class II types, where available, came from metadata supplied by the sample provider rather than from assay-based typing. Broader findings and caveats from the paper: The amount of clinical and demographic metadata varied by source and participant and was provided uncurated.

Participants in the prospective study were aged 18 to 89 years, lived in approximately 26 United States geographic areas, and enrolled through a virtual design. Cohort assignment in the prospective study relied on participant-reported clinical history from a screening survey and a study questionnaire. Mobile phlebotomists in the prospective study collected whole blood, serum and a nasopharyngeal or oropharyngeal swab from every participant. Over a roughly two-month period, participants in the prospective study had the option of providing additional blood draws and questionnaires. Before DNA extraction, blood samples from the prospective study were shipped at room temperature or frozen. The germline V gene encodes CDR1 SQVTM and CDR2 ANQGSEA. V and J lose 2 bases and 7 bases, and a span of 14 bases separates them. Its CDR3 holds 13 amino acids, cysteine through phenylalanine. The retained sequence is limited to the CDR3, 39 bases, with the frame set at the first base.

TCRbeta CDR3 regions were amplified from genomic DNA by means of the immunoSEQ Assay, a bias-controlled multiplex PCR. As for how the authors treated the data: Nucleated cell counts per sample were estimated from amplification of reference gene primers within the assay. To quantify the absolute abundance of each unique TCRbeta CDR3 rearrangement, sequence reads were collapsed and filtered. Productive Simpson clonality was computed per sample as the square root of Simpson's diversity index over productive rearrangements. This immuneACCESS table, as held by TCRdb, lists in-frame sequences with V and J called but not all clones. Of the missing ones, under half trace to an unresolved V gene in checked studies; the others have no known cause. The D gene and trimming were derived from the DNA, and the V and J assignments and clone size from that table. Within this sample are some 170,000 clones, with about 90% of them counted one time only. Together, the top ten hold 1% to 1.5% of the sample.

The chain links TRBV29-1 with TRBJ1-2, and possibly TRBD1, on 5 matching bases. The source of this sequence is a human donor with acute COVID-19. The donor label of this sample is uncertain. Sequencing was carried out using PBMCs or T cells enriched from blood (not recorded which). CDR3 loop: CSVEPAREVGYTF. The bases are TGCAGCGTTGAACCAGCCAGGGAGGTTGGCTACACCTTC. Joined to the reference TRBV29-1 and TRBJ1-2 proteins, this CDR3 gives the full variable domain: SAVISQKPSRDICQRGTSLTIQCQVDSQVTMMFWYRQQPGQSLTLIATANQGSEATYESGFVIDKFPISRPNLTFSTLTVSNMSPEDSSIYLCSVEPAREVGYTFGSGTRLTVV.